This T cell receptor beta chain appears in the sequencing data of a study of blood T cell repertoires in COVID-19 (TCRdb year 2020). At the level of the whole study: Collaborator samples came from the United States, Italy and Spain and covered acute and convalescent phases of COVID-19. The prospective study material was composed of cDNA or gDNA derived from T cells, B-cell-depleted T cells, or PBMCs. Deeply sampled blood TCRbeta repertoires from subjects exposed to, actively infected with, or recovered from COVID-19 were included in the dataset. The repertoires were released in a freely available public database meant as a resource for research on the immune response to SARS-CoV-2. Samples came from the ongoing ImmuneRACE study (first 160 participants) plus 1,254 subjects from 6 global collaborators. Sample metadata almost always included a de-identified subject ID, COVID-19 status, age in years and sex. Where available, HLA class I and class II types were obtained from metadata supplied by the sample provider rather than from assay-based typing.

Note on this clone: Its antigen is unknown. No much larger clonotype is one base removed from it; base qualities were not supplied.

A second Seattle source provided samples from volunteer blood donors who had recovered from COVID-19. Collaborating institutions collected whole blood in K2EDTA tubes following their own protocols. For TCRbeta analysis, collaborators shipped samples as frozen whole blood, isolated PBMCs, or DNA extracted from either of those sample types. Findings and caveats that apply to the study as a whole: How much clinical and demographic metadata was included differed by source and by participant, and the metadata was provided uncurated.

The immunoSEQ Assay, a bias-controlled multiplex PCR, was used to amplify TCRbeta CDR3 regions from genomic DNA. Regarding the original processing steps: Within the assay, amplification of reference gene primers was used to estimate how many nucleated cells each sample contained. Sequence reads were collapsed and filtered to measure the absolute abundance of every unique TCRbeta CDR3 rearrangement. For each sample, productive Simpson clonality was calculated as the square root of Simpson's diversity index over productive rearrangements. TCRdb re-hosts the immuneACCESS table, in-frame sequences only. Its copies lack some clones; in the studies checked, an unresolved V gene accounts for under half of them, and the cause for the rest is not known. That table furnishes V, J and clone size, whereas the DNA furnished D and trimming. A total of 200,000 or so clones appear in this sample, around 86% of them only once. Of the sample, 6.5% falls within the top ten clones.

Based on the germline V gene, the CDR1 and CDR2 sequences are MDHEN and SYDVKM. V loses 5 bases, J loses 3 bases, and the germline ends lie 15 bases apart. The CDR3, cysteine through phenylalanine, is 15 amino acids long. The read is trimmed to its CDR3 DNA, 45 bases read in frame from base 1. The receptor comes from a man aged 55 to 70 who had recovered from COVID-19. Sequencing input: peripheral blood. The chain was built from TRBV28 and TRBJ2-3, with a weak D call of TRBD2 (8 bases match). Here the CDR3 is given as CASSQGGGRTDTQYF. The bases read TGTGCCAGCAGTCAGGGGGGCGGGAGGACAGATACGCAGTATTTT.